The entry below gives a single T cell receptor beta chain sequence along with its context. The record originates from a study of early T cells in non-severe SARS-CoV-2 infection. TCRdb passed the 5' RACE reads through MiXCR, listing each CDR3 protein once. The table has 45,000 to 55,000 distinct CDR3 sequences, around 13% seen once. Trimming left V 8 bases short and J 3 bases short, with 14 bases between. This CDR3 comprises 13 residues. The germline CDR1 and CDR2 sequences are MDHEN and SYDVKM. The source material was whole blood. This TCR derives from an adult who was a healthcare worker with PCR-confirmed SARS-CoV-2 infection or an uninfected control (not recorded which). The gene calls are TRBV28 and TRBJ2-7; TRBD1 might be the D (6 bases). The CDR3 region has the DNA TGTGCCAGCGGGGGCTTACTGATCTACGAGCAGTACTTC. It is translated as CASGGLLIYEQYF.